The source of this T cell receptor (beta chain) is a study of cytomegalovirus exposure and HLA in healthy donors. Whole-study findings and limits: Later genetic work tied a missense DCLRE1C variant to beta-chain V and J trimming. Cytomegalovirus-associated status was assigned to approximately 160 TCR beta chains.

V lost 4 bases and J lost 1; bases outside the gene matches: 12. The CDR3 is 17 residues long. CDR1 and CDR2 from the germline V gene are GTSNPN and SVGIG (reference sequence). As concerns this clone: What it recognizes is unknown.

The PCR had 60 Vbeta and 13 Jbeta primers. Assay used: immunoSEQ multiplex PCR; TCRdb lists only in-frame clones, some missing. The sample lists 100,000 to 150,000 clones; 83% were seen once. The TCR sequence derives from a woman in her thirties or forties in good health and CMV-seropositive. The chain joins TRBV30 to TRBJ2-7, with 11 bases matching TRBD2. The sequenced sample was PBMCs. The CDR3 DNA follows: TGTGCCTGGAACTCCGGGACTAGCGGCATTAGGTCCTACGAGCAGTACTTC. This encodes CAWNSGTSGIRSYEQYF.